The clone carrying this T cell receptor beta chain has just one count. The data were produced by immunoSEQ multiplex PCR, yet TCRdb's version contains in-frame clones alone and is incomplete. The top ten hold less than 30% of the sample, which has about 33,000 clones, around nine tenths seen once. These data originate in a study of OX40 agonist ivuxolimab in advanced cancers. Sampling of blood occurred at baseline, cycle 4 day 1, and cycle 7 day 1. The TCR originated in an adult with an advanced solid tumor such as melanoma, head and neck, liver or kidney cancer. This material consisted of CD4+ or CD8+ T cells sorted from blood, taken in a trial of the OX40 agonist ivuxolimab.

CDR3 region: CASSFEGDYGYTF. CDR3 DNA: TGTGCCAGCAGTTTTGAAGGGGACTATGGCTACACCTTC. The chain carries TRBV28 and TRBJ1-2; D possibly corresponds to TRBD1 (5 bases). The V end was cut by 3 bases, the J end by 3 bases, with 8 bases between. The CDR3 is 13 amino acids. CDR1 is MDHEN and CDR2 is SYDVKM in the germline V gene.